This T cell receptor beta chain was retrieved from a study of radiation and T cells in renal cell carcinoma. Background on the study: Nephrectomy followed 15 Gy stereotactic body radiation by 4 weeks. Study-wide findings and caveats: From baseline, blood top tumor clonotypes peaked at 2 weeks post-radiation.

Indicated time point: blood 2 weeks post-SBRT. The treatment was: 15 Gy SBRT to primary tumor, nephrectomy 4 weeks later. After SBRT, blood was collected at 2 and 4 weeks, plus baseline. Clear cell pathology was present in this patient's renal cell carcinoma. The table came from immunoSEQ multiplex PCR; TCRdb's copy has only in-frame clones and leaves some out. The profile covers 95,000 to 150,000 clones, with roughly four fifths appearing a single time and 5.8% taken by the ten largest. The length of the CDR3 is 13 residues. V was pared by 6 bases and J by 1 base, with 9 bases between. CDR1 and CDR2 from the germline V gene are SGHTA and FQGNSA. Worth noting for this clone: Its antigen is not identified.

This chain uses TRBV7-2 with TRBJ2-5; D is possibly TRBD1 (5 bases). The sequence was collected from a man aged 45 to 65 with renal cell carcinoma. This specimen consisted of blood, obtained from a patient whose treatment included radiotherapy and nephrectomy. The CDR3 sequence: CASRQGPQETQYF. CDR3 coding DNA: TGTGCCAGCAGGCAGGGCCCCCAAGAGACCCAGTACTTC.